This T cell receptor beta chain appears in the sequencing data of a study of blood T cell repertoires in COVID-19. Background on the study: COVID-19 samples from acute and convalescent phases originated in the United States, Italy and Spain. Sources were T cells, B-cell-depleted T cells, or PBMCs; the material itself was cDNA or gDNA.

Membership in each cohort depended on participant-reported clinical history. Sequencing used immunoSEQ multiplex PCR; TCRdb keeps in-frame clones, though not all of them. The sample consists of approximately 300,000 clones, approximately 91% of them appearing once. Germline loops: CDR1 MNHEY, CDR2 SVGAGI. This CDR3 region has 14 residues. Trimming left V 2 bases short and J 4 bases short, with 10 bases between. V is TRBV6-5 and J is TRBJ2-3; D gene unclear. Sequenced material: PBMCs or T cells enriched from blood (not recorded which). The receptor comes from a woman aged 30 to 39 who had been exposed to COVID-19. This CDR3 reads CASSYTISADTQYF. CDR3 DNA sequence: TGTGCCAGCAGTTACACGATCAGTGCAGATACGCAGTATTTT.